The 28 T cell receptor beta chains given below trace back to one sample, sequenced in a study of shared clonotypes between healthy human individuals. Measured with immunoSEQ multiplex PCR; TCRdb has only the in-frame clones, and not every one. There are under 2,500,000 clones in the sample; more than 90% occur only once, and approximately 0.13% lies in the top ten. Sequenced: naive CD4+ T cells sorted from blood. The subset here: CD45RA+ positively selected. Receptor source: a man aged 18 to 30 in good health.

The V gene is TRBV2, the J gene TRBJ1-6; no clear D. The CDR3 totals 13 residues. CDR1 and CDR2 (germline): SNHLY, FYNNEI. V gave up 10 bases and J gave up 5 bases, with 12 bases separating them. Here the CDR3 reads CATHGPNNSPLHF. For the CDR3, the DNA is TGTGCCACACACGGTCCGAATAATTCACCCCTCCACTTT.

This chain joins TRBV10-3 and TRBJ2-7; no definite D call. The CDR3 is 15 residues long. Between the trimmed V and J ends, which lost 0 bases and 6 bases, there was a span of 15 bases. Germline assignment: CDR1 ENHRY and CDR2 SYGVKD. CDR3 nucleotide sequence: TGTGCCATCAGTGAGTCTGCCTGGGGTGCAAGCGAGCAGTACTTC. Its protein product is CAISESAWGASEQYF.

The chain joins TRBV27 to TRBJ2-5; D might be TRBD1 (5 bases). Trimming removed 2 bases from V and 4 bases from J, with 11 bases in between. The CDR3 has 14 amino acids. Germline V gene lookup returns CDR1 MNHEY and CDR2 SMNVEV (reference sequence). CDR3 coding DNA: TGTGCCAGCAGTTTAAGGGGTCCCCCAGAGACCCAGTACTTC. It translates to CASSLRGPPETQYF.

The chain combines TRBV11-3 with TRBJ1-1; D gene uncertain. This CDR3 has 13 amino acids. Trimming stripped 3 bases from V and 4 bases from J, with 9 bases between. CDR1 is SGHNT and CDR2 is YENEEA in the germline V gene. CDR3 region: CASSFDAGTEAFF. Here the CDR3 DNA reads TGTGCCAGCAGCTTTGACGCAGGCACTGAAGCTTTCTTT. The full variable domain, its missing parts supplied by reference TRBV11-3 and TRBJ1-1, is EAGVVQSPRYKIIEKKQPVAFWCNPISGHNTLYWYLQNLGQGPELLIRYENEEAVDDSQLPKDRFSAERLKGVDSTLKIQPAELGDSAVYLCASSFDAGTEAFFGQGTRLTVV.

CDR3 region: CASSPLTSIGETQYF. CDR3 DNA: TGTGCCAGCAGTCCCCTGACTAGCATAGGAGAGACCCAGTACTTC. The V call is TRBV28, the J call TRBJ2-5, with 7 bases matching TRBD2. CDR1 MDHEN and CDR2 SYDVKM come from the germline V gene. After removal of 5 bases from V and 4 bases from J, the junction contained 10 bases not matched to a gene. The CDR3 has 15 residues.

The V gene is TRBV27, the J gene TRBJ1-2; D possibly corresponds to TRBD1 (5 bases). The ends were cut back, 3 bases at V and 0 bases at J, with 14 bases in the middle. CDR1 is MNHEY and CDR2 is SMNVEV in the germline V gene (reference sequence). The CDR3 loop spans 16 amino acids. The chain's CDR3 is CASSLVGQGPNYGYTF. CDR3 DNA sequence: TGTGCCAGCAGTTTGGTTGGGCAGGGACCTAACTATGGCTACACCTTC.

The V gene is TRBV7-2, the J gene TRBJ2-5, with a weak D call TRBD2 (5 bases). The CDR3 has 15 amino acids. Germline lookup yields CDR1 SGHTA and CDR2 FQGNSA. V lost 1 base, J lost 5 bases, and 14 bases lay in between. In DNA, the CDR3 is TGTGCCAGCAGCTTAGTTGGCGGACTTGGGGAGACCCAGTACTTC. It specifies CASSLVGGLGETQYF.

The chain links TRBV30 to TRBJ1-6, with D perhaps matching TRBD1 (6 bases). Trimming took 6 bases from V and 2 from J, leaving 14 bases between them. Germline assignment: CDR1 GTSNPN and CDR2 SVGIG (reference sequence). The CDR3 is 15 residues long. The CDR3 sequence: CACGPQGTYNSPLHF. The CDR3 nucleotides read TGTGCCTGCGGACCACAGGGAACCTATAATTCACCCCTCCACTTT.

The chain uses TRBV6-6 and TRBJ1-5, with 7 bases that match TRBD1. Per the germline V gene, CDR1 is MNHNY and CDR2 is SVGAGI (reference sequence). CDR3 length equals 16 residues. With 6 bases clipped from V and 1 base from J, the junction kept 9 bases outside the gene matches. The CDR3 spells CASSPMGQWSNQPQHF. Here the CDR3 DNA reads TGTGCCAGCAGCCCAATGGGACAGTGGAGCAATCAGCCCCAGCATTTT.

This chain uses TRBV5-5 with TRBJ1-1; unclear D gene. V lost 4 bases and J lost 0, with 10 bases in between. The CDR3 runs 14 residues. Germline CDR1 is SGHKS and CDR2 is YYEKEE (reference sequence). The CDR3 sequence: CASSPNSMNTEAFF. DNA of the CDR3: TGTGCCAGCAGCCCCAACAGCATGAACACTGAAGCTTTCTTT.

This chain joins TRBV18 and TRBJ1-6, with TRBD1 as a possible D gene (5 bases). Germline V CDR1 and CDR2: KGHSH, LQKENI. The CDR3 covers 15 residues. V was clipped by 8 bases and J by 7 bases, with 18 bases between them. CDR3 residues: CASKDKGVNNSPLHF. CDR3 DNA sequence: TGTGCCAGCAAGGACAAGGGAGTAAACAATTCACCCCTCCACTTT.

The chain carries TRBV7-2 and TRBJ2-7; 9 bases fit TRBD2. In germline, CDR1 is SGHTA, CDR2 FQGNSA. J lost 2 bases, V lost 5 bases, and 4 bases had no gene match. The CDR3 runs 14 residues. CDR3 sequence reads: CASSPGGGAYEQYF. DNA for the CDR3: TGTGCCAGCAGCCCTGGCGGGGGGGCCTACGAGCAGTACTTC.

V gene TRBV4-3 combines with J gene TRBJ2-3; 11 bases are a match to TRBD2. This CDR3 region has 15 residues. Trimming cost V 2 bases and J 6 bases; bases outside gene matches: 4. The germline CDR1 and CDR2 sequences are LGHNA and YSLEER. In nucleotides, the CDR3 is TGCGCCAGCAGCCAATTACTAGCGGGAGTGGATACGCAGTATTTT. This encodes CASSQLLAGVDTQYF.

CDR3 coding DNA: TGTGCCAGCAGCTTAGTGCTAGCGGGGGGGTTCAATACGCAGTATTTT. It encodes CASSLVLAGGFNTQYF. The chain links TRBV7-2 to TRBJ2-3, with 12 bases matching TRBD2. The junction had 6 bases not matched to a gene; V was cut back by 1 base and J by 7 bases. Germline CDR1 is SGHTA and CDR2 is FQGNSA. This CDR3 contains 16 residues.

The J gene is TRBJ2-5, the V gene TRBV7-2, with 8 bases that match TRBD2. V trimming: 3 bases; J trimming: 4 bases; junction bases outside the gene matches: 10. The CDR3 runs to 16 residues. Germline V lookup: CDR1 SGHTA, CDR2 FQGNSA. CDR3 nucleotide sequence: TGTGCCAGCAGCTTGGGTTGGGGACTAGGCGTAGAGACCCAGTACTTC. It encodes CASSLGWGLGVETQYF.

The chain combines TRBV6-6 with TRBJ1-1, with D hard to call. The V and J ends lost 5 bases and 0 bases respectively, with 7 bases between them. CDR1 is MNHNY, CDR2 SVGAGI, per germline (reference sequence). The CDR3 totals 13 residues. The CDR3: CASSRVMNTEAFF. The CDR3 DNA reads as TGTGCCAGCAGTAGGGTTATGAACACTGAAGCTTTCTTT.

Here the CDR3 reads CASSQTTNEQFF. CDR3 DNA: TGCGCCAGCAGTCAAACCACCAATGAGCAGTTCTTC. The chain joins TRBV23-1 to TRBJ2-1; unclear D gene. TRBV23-1 is recorded as an ORF, its role being uncertain. Trimming stripped 2 bases from V and 6 bases from J, with 5 bases between. There are 12 residues in the CDR3.

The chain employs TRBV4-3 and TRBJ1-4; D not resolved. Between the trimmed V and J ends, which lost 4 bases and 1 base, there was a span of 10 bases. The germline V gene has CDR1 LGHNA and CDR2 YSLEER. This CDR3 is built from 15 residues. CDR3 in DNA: TGCGCCAGCAGCCCAACACTGAGAACTAATGAAAAACTGTTTTTT. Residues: CASSPTLRTNEKLFF.

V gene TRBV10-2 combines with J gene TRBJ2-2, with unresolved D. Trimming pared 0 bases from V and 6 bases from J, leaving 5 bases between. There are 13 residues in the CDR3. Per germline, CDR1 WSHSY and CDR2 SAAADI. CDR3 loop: CASSESSAGELFF. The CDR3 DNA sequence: TGCGCCAGCAGTGAGTCATCGGCCGGGGAGCTGTTTTTT.

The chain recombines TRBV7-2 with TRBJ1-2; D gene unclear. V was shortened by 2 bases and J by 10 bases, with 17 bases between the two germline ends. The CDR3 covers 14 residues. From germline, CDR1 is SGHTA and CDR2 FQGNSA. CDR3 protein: CASSLFAPNNYYTF. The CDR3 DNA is TGTGCCAGCAGCTTATTCGCCCCAAACAACTACTACACCTTC. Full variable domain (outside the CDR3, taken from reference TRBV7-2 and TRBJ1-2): GAGVSQSPSNKVTEKGKDVELRCDPISGHTALYWYRQSLGQGLEFLIYFQGNSAPDKSGLPSDRFSAERTGGSVSTLTIQRTQQEDSAVYLCASSLFAPNNYYTFGSGTRLTVV.

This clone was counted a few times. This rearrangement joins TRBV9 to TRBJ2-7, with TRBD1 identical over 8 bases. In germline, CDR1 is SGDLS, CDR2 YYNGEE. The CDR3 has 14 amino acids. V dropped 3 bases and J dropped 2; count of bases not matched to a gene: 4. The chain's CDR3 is CASSGGTGPYEQYF. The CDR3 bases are TGTGCCAGCAGCGGCGGGACAGGACCCTACGAGCAGTACTTC.

The DNA of the CDR3 is TGTGCCAGCTCACCGGGGACAGAAATAGCCCAGCATTTT. It codes for CASSPGTEIAQHF. V gene TRBV18 combines with J gene TRBJ1-5, with 7 bases lining up with TRBD1. This CDR3 has 13 amino acids. From germline, CDR1 is KGHSH and CDR2 LQKENI. V dropped 3 bases and J dropped 11; count of bases not matched to a gene: 7.

Here the CDR3 DNA reads TGTGCCAGCAGCTTAAGCGGGGGGAACACAGATACGCAGTATTTT. Translation: CASSLSGGNTDTQYF. J is TRBJ2-3 and V is TRBV7-2; TRBD2 agrees at 9 bases. After removal of 2 bases from V and 2 bases from J, the junction contained 2 bases not matched to a gene. The germline V gene has CDR1 SGHTA and CDR2 FQGNSA. The CDR3 spans 15 residues.

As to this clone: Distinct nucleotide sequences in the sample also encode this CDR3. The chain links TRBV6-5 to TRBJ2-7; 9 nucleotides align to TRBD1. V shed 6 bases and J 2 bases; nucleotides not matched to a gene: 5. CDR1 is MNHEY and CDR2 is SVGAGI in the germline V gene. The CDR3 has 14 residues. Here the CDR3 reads CASRTGQGAYEQYF. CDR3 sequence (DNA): TGTGCCAGCAGGACGGGACAGGGAGCCTACGAGCAGTACTTC.

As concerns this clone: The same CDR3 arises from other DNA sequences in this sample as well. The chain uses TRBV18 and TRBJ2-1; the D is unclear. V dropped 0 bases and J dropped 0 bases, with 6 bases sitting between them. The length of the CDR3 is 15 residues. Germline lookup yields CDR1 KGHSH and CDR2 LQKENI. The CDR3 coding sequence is TGTGCCAGCTCACCACCGGGCCGCTCCTACAATGAGCAGTTCTTC. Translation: CASSPPGRSYNEQFF. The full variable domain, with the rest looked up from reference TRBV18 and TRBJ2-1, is NAGVMQNPRHLVRRRGQEARLRCSPMKGHSHVYWYRQLPEEGLKFMVYLQKENIIDESGMPKERFSAEFPKEGPSILRIQQVVRGDSAAYFCASSPPGRSYNEQFFGPGTRLTVL.

Here the CDR3 reads CASSYWMDEQFF. The CDR3 DNA follows: TGTGCCAGCAGTTACTGGATGGATGAGCAGTTCTTC. J is TRBJ2-1 and V is TRBV6-6; the D is unclear. V lost 1 base and J 8 bases, leaving 6 bases between the germline ends. The germline V gene has CDR1 MNHNY and CDR2 SVGAGI (reference sequence). CDR3 size: 12 residues.

CDR3 DNA sequence: TGTGCCAGCAGCTTAGATTGGGGGGGATCAGGAAACACCATATATTTT. Protein sequence: CASSLDWGGSGNTIYF. This chain links TRBV11-3 with TRBJ1-3; the D gene is possibly TRBD1 (5 bases). CDR3 size: 16 residues. Between the trimmed V and J ends, which lost 0 bases and 4 bases, there was a span of 13 bases. Germline CDR1 is SGHNT and CDR2 is YENEEA.

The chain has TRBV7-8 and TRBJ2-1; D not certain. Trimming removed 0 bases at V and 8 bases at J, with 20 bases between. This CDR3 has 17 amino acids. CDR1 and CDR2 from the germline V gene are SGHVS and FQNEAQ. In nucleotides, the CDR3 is TGTGCCAGCAGCTTAGCCTTAATAAGGGCTGGGGTTGATGAGCAGTTCTTC. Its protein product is CASSLALIRAGVDEQFF.